This TCR beta chain came from a study of shared clonotypes between healthy human individuals. Produced via immunoSEQ multiplex PCR; TCRdb's table is partial and in-frame only. Of 1,400,000 or so clones listed, around 98.5% are singletons. Germline-derived CDR1 and CDR2 are SGHRS and YFSETQ. The CDR3 is made up of 13 amino acids. V trimming: 4 bases; J trimming: 12 bases; junction bases outside the gene matches: 11. The specimen was naive CD4+ T cells sorted from blood. Subset meaning: CD45RA+ positively selected. This clonotype was sampled from a man aged 25 to 40 in good health. The rearrangement links TRBV5-1 to TRBJ2-7, with TRBD1 matching 9 bases. For the CDR3, the DNA is TGCGCCAGCAGCCCCCCGGGACAGGGTACACCGTACTTC. Protein product: CASSPPGQGTPYF.